The rows below give T cell receptor beta chains drawn from one sample of a study of blood T cell repertoires in COVID-19. This table comes from immunoSEQ multiplex PCR, and its TCRdb copy is limited to in-frame clones, with some not included. The repertoire holds about 160,000 clones, roughly 79% seen once, with 22% in the top ten. Sequenced material: peripheral blood. Receptors originate from an elderly woman with acute or convalescent COVID-19. CDR3s include the opening cysteine and the closing phenylalanine or tryptophan. D genes are given only for firm matches. Clone size is given for some rows only: seen once, a few or many times, or a class if the clone is expanded.

NA	TRBD1	TRBV7-9	TRBJ1-1	TGTGCCAGCAGCTCGGACAGGGGCTCCCAGAGGGTGACTGAAGCTTTCTTT	CASSSDRGSQRVTEAFF
once	NA	TRBV5-1	TRBJ2-2	TGCGCCAGCAGCTTGGAGGGGGTTCCCACCGGGGAGCTGTTTTTT	CASSLEGVPTGELFF
NA	TRBD1	TRBV20-1	TRBJ1-6	TGCAGTGCTAGTAGACAGGGCAAGGGTTCACCCCTCCACTTT	CSASRQGKGSPLHF
NA	NA	TRBV11-2	TRBJ2-3	TGTGCCAGCAGCTTCAGCGGAAGCACAGATACGCAGTATTTT	CASSFSGSTDTQYF
few	NA	TRBV5-1	TRBJ1-2	TGCGCCAGCACCCCCGCTTCCTCGACAGTGAGCTATGGCTACACCTTC	CASTPASSTVSYGYTF
NA	NA	TRBV11-2	TRBJ1-6	TGTGCCAGCAGCCGGATTTCTAGATATAATTTACCCCTCCACTTT	CASSRISRYNLPLHF
NA	TRBD2	TRBV2	TRBJ2-5	TGTGCCATTTTGGGAGGTAGCGGGAGCCCCGGAGAGACCCAGTACTTC	CAILGGSGSPGETQYF
NA	TRBD1	TRBV19	TRBJ1-2	TGTGCCAGTAGTCTGCTAGGGACAGGGGGCGAGAATGGCTACACCTTC	CASSLLGTGGENGYTF
many	NA	TRBV2	TRBJ2-7	TGTGCCAGCAGTGAATGGAGGGTTTCCTACGAGCAGTACTTC	CASSEWRVSYEQYF
NA	NA	TRBV5-1	TRBJ2-1	TGCGCCAGCAGCCTCGAGGGAAGCTCCTACAATGAGCAGTTCTTC	CASSLEGSSYNEQFF
NA	NA	TRBV18	TRBJ1-1	TGTGCCAGCTCACCAGTTCAATCAGGGAACACTGAAGCTTTCTTT	CASSPVQSGNTEAFF
once	NA	TRBV5-1	TRBJ1-3	TGCGCCAGCAGCTCACAGGGAAACACCATATATTTT	CASSSQGNTIYF
NA	NA	TRBV13	TRBJ1-1	TGTGCCAGCAGCTTAGTGAGGGGAGGGAACACTGAAGCTTTCTTT	CASSLVRGGNTEAFF
NA	TRBD2	TRBV6-5	TRBJ2-7	TGTGCCAGCGGACTTGACACTAGCGGGAGTCACGAGCAGTACTTC	CASGLDTSGSHEQYF
once	NA	TRBV7-9	TRBJ1-4	TGTGCCAGCAGCGTAAACAGGAGGGGAGATGAAAAACTGTTTTTT	CASSVNRRGDEKLFF
NA	NA	TRBV27	TRBJ2-2	TGTGCCAGCAGTTCCATAAAGGGGTCTGGCGGGGAGCTGTTTTTT	CASSSIKGSGGELFF
NA	NA	TRBV19	TRBJ2-2	TGTGCCAGTAGTATGTACTTCTCGGGGGAAATCGGGGAGCTGTTTTTT	CASSMYFSGEIGELFF
NA	TRBD1	TRBV19	TRBJ1-6	TGTGCCAGTAGGCCGGGACAGGGGATCAATAATTCACCCCTCCACTTT	CASRPGQGINNSPLHF
once	NA	TRBV30	TRBJ2-7	TGTGCCTGGAGTCTAGCCTACGAGCAGTACTTC	CAWSLAYEQYF
NA	TRBD2	TRBV9	TRBJ2-7	TGTGCCAGCAGCTCCGGGGGAGGGGAGCAGTACTTC	CASSSGGGEQYF
NA	NA	TRBV10-2	TRBJ1-1	TGCGCCAGCCGACAGACTAACACTGAAGCTTTCTTT	CASRQTNTEAFF
NA	NA	TRBV5-1	TRBJ2-1	TGCGCCAGCAGTCCCGACAGGCCTATCTCGGGGCAGTTCTTC	CASSPDRPISGQFF
NA	NA	TRBV20-1	TRBJ1-4	TGCAGTGCTAGTGGGGCAACAACTAATGAAAAACTGTTTTTT	CSASGATTNEKLFF
NA	NA	TRBV9	TRBJ1-5	TGTGCCAGCAGCGAAGGGGGTTATAGCAATCAGCCCCAGCATTTT	CASSEGGYSNQPQHF
once	TRBD2	TRBV10-3	TRBJ2-7	TGTGCCACAAAGCGGGACGCAGGCTCCTACGAGCAGTACTTC	CATKRDAGSYEQYF
NA	NA	TRBV7-2	TRBJ2-7	TGTGCCAGCAACCCACTGGTAGGGGCCTACGAGCAGTACTTC	CASNPLVGAYEQYF
NA	TRBD1	TRBV6-5	TRBJ2-7	TGTGCCAGCATGAAAGGGGGCTACTACGAGCAGTACTTC	CASMKGGYYEQYF
NA	TRBD1	TRBV7-2	TRBJ2-3	TGTGCCAGCAGCTTAGGGACAGGGGGCGGGATAACGCAGTATTTT	CASSLGTGGGITQYF
NA	TRBD2	TRBV7-7	TRBJ2-1	TGTGCCAGCAGCCTCGGACTAGCGAATGAGCAGTTCTTC	CASSLGLANEQFF